The 26 T cell receptor beta chains below all came from one sample that was sequenced in a study of OX40 agonist ivuxolimab in advanced cancers. This table comes from immunoSEQ multiplex PCR, and its TCRdb copy is limited to in-frame clones, with some not included. The sample consists of approximately 60,000 clones, about 82% of them appearing once. The source was CD4+ or CD8+ T cells sorted from blood, collected in a trial of the OX40 agonist ivuxolimab. Receptors were obtained from an adult with an advanced solid tumor such as melanoma, head and neck, liver or kidney cancer.

The rearrangement uses TRBV7-9 and TRBJ2-1; 13 bases map to TRBD2. The CDR3 is made up of 16 amino acids. The V segment lost 4 bases and the J segment 4 bases; nucleotides outside the gene matches: 4. Germline V lookup: CDR1 SEHNR, CDR2 FQNEAQ (reference sequence). The CDR3 region is CASSSRLAGGYNEQFF. In DNA form, the CDR3 reads TGTGCCAGCAGCTCAAGACTAGCGGGAGGATACAATGAGCAGTTCTTC.

The chain combines TRBV11-2 with TRBJ2-4; D may be TRBD1 or TRBD2 (6 bases each). The CDR3 extends over 15 amino acids. The germline V gene encodes CDR1 SGHAT and CDR2 FQNNGV. Trimming removed 5 bases from V and 8 bases from J, with 19 bases in between. The CDR3 loop reads CASSPALGGSDIQYF. The CDR3 bases are TGTGCCAGCAGCCCCGCGCTCGGGGGCTCAGACATTCAGTACTTC.

The chain carries TRBV5-4 and TRBJ1-2; no clear D. The CDR3 loop spans 12 amino acids. Germline V gene lookup returns CDR1 SGHNT and CDR2 YYREEE (reference sequence). Deletions cut 2 bases from V and 6 bases from J, with 8 bases between. The CDR3 nucleotides are TGTGCCAGCAGCTTTGAGCAAAATGGCTACACCTTC. Translation: CASSFEQNGYTF.

The chain carries TRBV30 and TRBJ2-2; no firm D call. The CDR3 runs 13 residues. Germline V gene sequence: CDR1 GTSNPN, CDR2 SVGIG (reference sequence). The V gene lost 2 bases and the J gene lost 3 bases, with 7 bases spanning the gap. This CDR3 is CAWSWQYTGELFF. The CDR3 coding sequence is TGTGCCTGGAGTTGGCAGTACACCGGGGAGCTGTTTTTT.

CDR3 bases: TGCGCCAGCAGCCAAGGATTAACCGGGACAGGGAGCCGCTACGAGCAGTACTTC. Protein: CASSQGLTGTGSRYEQYF. The chain has TRBV4-3 and TRBJ2-7; 9 bases match TRBD1. After removal of 1 base from V and 3 bases from J, the junction contained 13 bases not matched to a gene. The CDR3 is made up of 18 amino acids. Germline CDR1 LGHNA, CDR2 YSLEER.

This clone was picked up a small number of times. The limits of the CDR3 on the DNA are not certain, so only TCRdb's listed CDR3 is given. The V and J genes are TRBV6-1 and TRBJ2-1. Germline V gives CDR1 MNHNS, CDR2 SASEGT. The CDR3 comprises 12 residues, both ends counted. The CDR3 reads CASFGPGNEQFF.

This clone was picked up one time. The rearrangement uses TRBV5-1 and TRBJ1-4; tentative D call: TRBD1 (6 bases). V lost 2 bases, J lost 0 bases, and 8 bases lay in between. The V gene's germline CDR1 is SGHRS and CDR2 YFSETQ. The CDR3 spans 15 residues. The CDR3 DNA follows: TGCGCCAGCAGCTTCCGGGACACAACTAATGAAAAACTGTTTTTT. This translates into CASSFRDTTNEKLFF.

The CDR3 is CASRTSGSNTGELFF. CDR3 bases: TGTGCCAGCAGAACTAGCGGGTCGAACACCGGGGAGCTGTTTTTT. This chain uses TRBV6-1 with TRBJ2-2, with 9 bases aligning to TRBD2. Germline V gene lookup returns CDR1 MNHNS and CDR2 SASEGT. The CDR3 length is 15 residues. J gave up 0 bases and V 6 bases, and 2 bases lay outside the gene matches.

The chain has TRBV2 and TRBJ2-7; D is ambiguous. V lost 1 base and J lost 4, with 2 bases in between. This CDR3 is 11 amino acids long. Looked up from germline, CDR1 is SNHLY and CDR2 is FYNNEI. Here the CDR3 DNA reads TGTGCCAGCAGTGAAGAATACGAGCAGTACTTC. It translates to CASSEEYEQYF. The whole variable domain, remainder taken from reference TRBV2 and TRBJ2-7, is EPEVTQTPSHQVTQMGQEVILRCVPISNHLYFYWYRQILGQKVEFLVSFYNNEISEKSEIFDDQFSVERPDGSNFTLKIRSTKLEDSAMYFCASSEEYEQYFGPGTRLTVT.

This chain joins TRBV5-1 and TRBJ2-7; 12 nucleotides line up with TRBD2. The CDR3 runs 17 residues. V was pared by 0 bases and J by 3 bases, with 7 bases of the junction left unmatched. Germline-derived CDR1 and CDR2 are SGHRS and YFSETQ. The chain's CDR3 is CASSLVSSGRAGYEQYF. In DNA form, the CDR3 reads TGCGCCAGCAGCTTGGTGTCTAGCGGGAGGGCCGGCTACGAGCAGTACTTC.

CDR3 in DNA: TGTGCCAGCAGCTTAGTAGGGGTCGGAGGCGAGACCCAGTACTTC. Encoded protein: CASSLVGVGGETQYF. The chain combines TRBV11-2 with TRBJ2-5; the D call may be TRBD1 or TRBD2 (5 bases each). This CDR3 comprises 15 residues. V lost 1 base and J 5 bases, leaving 14 bases between the germline ends. CDR1 is SGHAT and CDR2 is FQNNGV in the germline V gene.

This sequence joins TRBV7-9 and TRBJ1-4, with D hard to call. V was cut by 9 bases and J by 8 bases, with 1 base left in between. This CDR3 is built from 8 residues. Germline-derived CDR1 and CDR2 are SEHNR and FQNEAQ (reference sequence). The CDR3 spells CAREKLFF. CDR3 DNA sequence: TGTGCCAGAGAAAAACTGTTTTTT. Looking up the rest from reference TRBV7-9 and TRBJ1-4 gives the full variable domain: DTGVSQNPRHKITKRGQNVTFRCDPISEHNRLYWYRQTLGQGPEFLTYFQNEAQLEKSRLLSDRFSAERPKGSFSTLEIQRTEQGDSAMYLCAREKLFFGSGTQLSVL.

The chain carries TRBV11-2 and TRBJ2-1; 13 bases agree with TRBD2. The germline V gene has CDR1 SGHAT and CDR2 FQNNGV. Trimming removed 8 bases from V and 6 bases from J; junction bases left unmatched: 7. This CDR3 is built from 15 residues. The DNA of the CDR3 is TGTGCCAGCGGAACTAGCGGGGGGGCGGGCAATGAGCAGTTCTTC. This translates into CASGTSGGAGNEQFF.

J is TRBJ2-7 and V is TRBV4-3, with a possible D match to TRBD2 (6 bases). V lost 4 bases to trimming and J lost 2 bases, with 15 bases between them. Germline V gives CDR1 LGHNA, CDR2 YSLEER. The CDR3 loop spans 15 amino acids. Here the CDR3 reads CASSPQRGEPYEQYF. As DNA, the CDR3 is TGCGCCAGCAGCCCACAGCGCGGGGAGCCCTACGAGCAGTACTTC.

The J gene is TRBJ2-1, the V gene TRBV6-1, with D tentatively TRBD2 (7 bases). Trimming cost V 8 bases and J 8 bases, with 19 bases left between them. Germline CDR1 is MNHNS and CDR2 is SASEGT. This CDR3 has 14 amino acids. DNA for the CDR3: TGTGCCAGCCAACTAAGCGGGACACCCCATGAGCAGTTCTTC. This gives the protein CASQLSGTPHEQFF.

The V and J genes are TRBV6-6 and TRBJ2-7; D unresolved. Germline assignment: CDR1 MNHNY and CDR2 SVGAGI (reference sequence). With 5 bases removed from V and 3 bases from J, the gap between germline ends came to 11 bases. CDR3 length: 13 amino acids. The CDR3 sequence: CASSAQTYYEQYF. Written as DNA, the CDR3 is TGTGCCAGCAGTGCCCAGACCTACTACGAGCAGTACTTC.

V is TRBV4-1 and J is TRBJ2-2; 10 bases fit TRBD2. CDR1 and CDR2 from the germline V gene are MGHRA and YSYEKL. J was trimmed by 0 bases and V by 1 base; bases with no gene match: 5. The CDR3 runs to 18 residues. CDR3 DNA: TGCGCCAGCAGCCAAGGCAGGCTAGCGGGGGCGAACACCGGGGAGCTGTTTTTT. Its protein is CASSQGRLAGANTGELFF.

The chain combines TRBV6-5 with TRBJ1-1, with 10 bases aligning to TRBD1. Germline CDR1 reads MNHEY; CDR2 reads SVGAGI. This CDR3 spans 14 amino acids. V lost 4 bases to trimming and J lost 3 bases; unmatched junction nucleotides: 2. Written as DNA, the CDR3 is TGTGCCAGCAGTTCCGGACAGGGGGACACTGAAGCTTTCTTT. Residues: CASSSGQGDTEAFF.

The chain couples TRBV7-9 to TRBJ1-2; TRBD1 might be the D (6 bases). The CDR3 consists of 12 residues. CDR1 and CDR2 from the germline V gene are SEHNR and FQNEAQ (reference sequence). Trimming cost V 4 bases and J 3 bases, with 6 bases left between them. Here the CDR3 DNA reads TGTGCCAGCAGCTGGACAGACTATGGCTACACCTTC. It specifies CASSWTDYGYTF.

This sequence joins TRBV4-1 and TRBJ1-2; the match to TRBD1 covers 8 bases. Germline CDR1 reads MGHRA; CDR2 reads YSYEKL. V lost 0 bases and J lost 7; bases outside the gene matches: 10. This CDR3 region has 16 residues. For the CDR3, the DNA is TGCGCCAGCAGCCAAGAGAGGACAGGGAATGTTTTTGGCTACACCTTC. This sequence encodes CASSQERTGNVFGYTF.

The chain employs TRBV18 and TRBJ1-5; TRBD1 might be the D (6 bases). This CDR3 region has 15 residues. Deletions cut 6 bases from V and 3 bases from J, with 15 bases between. Per the germline V gene, CDR1 is KGHSH and CDR2 is LQKENI. Here the CDR3 DNA reads TGTGCCAGCTCCCAAGGGGGGTCGTACAATCAGCCCCAGCATTTT. It yields the protein CASSQGGSYNQPQHF.

This chain uses TRBV5-1 with TRBJ1-4; D remains ambiguous. V lost 3 bases and J lost 0, with 18 bases in between. Germline CDR1 and CDR2: SGHRS and YFSETQ. This CDR3 region has 18 residues. CDR3 DNA: TGCGCCAGCAGCTGGGGTGCGGGCCCAGTCGCAACTAATGAAAAACTGTTTTTT. It translates to CASSWGAGPVATNEKLFF. Filled out from reference TRBV5-1 and TRBJ1-4, the complete variable domain reads KAGVTQTPRYLIKTRGQQVTLSCSPISGHRSVSWYQQTPGQGLQFLFEYFSETQRNKGNFPGRFSGRQFSNSRSEMNVSTLELGDSALYLCASSWGAGPVATNEKLFFGSGTQLSVL.

The V and J genes are TRBV29-1 and TRBJ2-2; D remains ambiguous. V lost 5 bases and J 3 bases, leaving 10 bases between the germline ends. Per germline, CDR1 SQVTM and CDR2 ANQGSEA. CDR3 length: 13 residues. As DNA, the CDR3 is TGCAGCGTTTACCCCGTTGACACCGGGGAGCTGTTTTTT. Protein sequence: CSVYPVDTGELFF.

The chain employs TRBV18 and TRBJ2-7, with D perhaps matching TRBD2 (7 bases). From germline, CDR1 is KGHSH and CDR2 LQKENI. CDR3 length: 14 amino acids. V lost 6 bases, J lost 2 bases, and 14 bases lay in between. DNA of the CDR3: TGTGCCAGCTCCCTAGCGGAGGGGGCCTACGAGCAGTACTTC. Residues: CASSLAEGAYEQYF. Based on the CDR3 plus reference TRBV18 and TRBJ2-7, the full variable domain is NAGVMQNPRHLVRRRGQEARLRCSPMKGHSHVYWYRQLPEEGLKFMVYLQKENIIDESGMPKERFSAEFPKEGPSILRIQQVVRGDSAAYFCASSLAEGAYEQYFGPGTRLTVT.

There are a few counts of this clone. The rearrangement uses TRBV6-1 and TRBJ2-5; D is perhaps TRBD1 (5 bases). Trimming shortened V by 6 bases and J by 7 bases, and 18 bases separated the two germline ends. CDR3 length: 14 residues. From germline, CDR1 is MNHNS and CDR2 SASEGT. For the CDR3, the DNA is TGTGCCAGCAGCATCGACAGACCTAATCCGACCCAGTACTTC. As protein: CASSIDRPNPTQYF.

This chain connects TRBV19 to TRBJ1-1; a weak D match, TRBD1 (6 bases). The CDR3 sequence is 14 residues long. Between the trimmed V and J ends, which lost 8 bases and 1 base, there was a span of 14 bases. Germline CDR1 and CDR2: LNHDA and SQIVND (reference sequence). The CDR3, as DNA: TGTGCCAGTGTGGGGGGCGCAGGGAACACTGAAGCTTTCTTT. This gives the protein CASVGGAGNTEAFF.